The rows below give T cell receptor beta chains drawn from one sample of a study of blood T cells in healthy people across ages. TCRdb re-derived calls from the 5' RACE reads in MiXCR, one entry per CDR3 protein. The sample yields fewer than 900,000 distinct CDR3 sequences, approximately 39% seen once. Sequenced sample: blood. Receptor source: a woman aged 55-69 years in good health. The CDR3 runs from the conserved cysteine through the conserved F or W. The order of the fields is V gene, J gene, clone size, D gene, CDR3 protein, CDR3 DNA. The D gene is left open where the match is weak. Clone size is stated in some rows and not others, as once, few, many or a class when expanded.

v_gene: TRBV12-3/TRBV12-4
j_gene: TRBJ2-3
abundance: few
d_gene: -
CDR3aa: CASSMEGTDTQYF
CDR3nt: TGTGCCAGCAGTATGGAGGGGACAGATACGCAGTATTTT

v_gene: TRBV9
j_gene: TRBJ1-1
abundance: -
d_gene: TRBD1
CDR3aa: CASSVTRQGENTEAFF
CDR3nt: TGTGCCAGCAGCGTAACCCGACAGGGGGAGAACACTGAAGCTTTCTTT

v_gene: TRBV21-1
j_gene: TRBJ2-1
abundance: -
d_gene: -
CDR3aa: CASKHHSTSDEQFF
CDR3nt: TGTGCCAGCAAACACCATTCAACTAGCGACGAGCAGTTCTTC

v_gene: TRBV4-1
j_gene: TRBJ1-2
abundance: -
d_gene: -
CDR3aa: CASRSGGTDTHGYTF
CDR3nt: TGCGCCAGCAGGAGTGGGGGGACGGATACACATGGCTACACCTTC

v_gene: TRBV20-1
j_gene: TRBJ2-3
abundance: -
d_gene: TRBD2
CDR3aa: CSARAPTSWLTDTQYF
CDR3nt: TGCAGTGCTAGAGCCCCGACTAGCTGGCTCACAGATACGCAGTATTTT

v_gene: TRBV15
j_gene: TRBJ2-7
abundance: once
d_gene: TRBD2
CDR3aa: CATSRGVAGGAYEQYF
CDR3nt: TGTGCCACCAGCAGAGGGGTGGCGGGAGGTGCTTACGAGCAGTACTTC

v_gene: TRBV10-3
j_gene: TRBJ2-3
abundance: once
d_gene: -
CDR3aa: CAIKSGRNNSSTDTQYF
CDR3nt: TGTGCCATCAAGTCGGGACGAAATAATTCTAGCACAGATACGCAGTATTTT

v_gene: TRBV9
j_gene: TRBJ1-5
abundance: -
d_gene: -
CDR3aa: CASSVAGVDQPQHF
CDR3nt: TGTGCCAGCAGCGTAGCAGGGGTGGATCAGCCCCAGCATTTT

v_gene: TRBV7-9
j_gene: TRBJ2-4
abundance: few
d_gene: TRBD2
CDR3aa: CASSLPTSGTHIQYF
CDR3nt: TGTGCCAGCAGCTTACCGACTAGCGGGACTCACATTCAGTACTTC

v_gene: TRBV12-3/TRBV12-4
j_gene: TRBJ2-3
abundance: -
d_gene: TRBD2
CDR3aa: CASSMGTTYTQYF
CDR3nt: TGTGCCAGCAGTATGGGGACTACCTATACGCAGTATTTT

v_gene: TRBV30
j_gene: TRBJ1-2
abundance: -
d_gene: TRBD1
CDR3aa: CAWARQGNYGYTF
CDR3nt: TGTGCCTGGGCTAGACAGGGAAACTATGGCTACACCTTC

v_gene: TRBV10-3
j_gene: TRBJ2-1
abundance: -
d_gene: TRBD1
CDR3aa: CATDEGGTGVNEQFF
CDR3nt: TGTGCCACTGACGAGGGGGGGACAGGGGTAAATGAGCAGTTCTTC

v_gene: TRBV27
j_gene: TRBJ1-4
abundance: -
d_gene: TRBD1
CDR3aa: CASAKGTGRVEKLFF
CDR3nt: TGTGCCAGCGCCAAAGGGACAGGGAGGGTTGAAAAACTGTTTTTT

v_gene: TRBV7-2
j_gene: TRBJ2-1
abundance: many
d_gene: -
CDR3aa: CASSLGGSYNEQFF
CDR3nt: TGTGCCAGCAGCTTAGGCGGATCCTACAATGAGCAGTTCTTC

v_gene: TRBV20-1
j_gene: TRBJ2-7
abundance: -
d_gene: -
CDR3aa: CSARLGGRSEQYF
CDR3nt: TGCAGTGCTAGGTTAGGGGGTCGAAGCGAGCAGTACTTC

v_gene: TRBV3-1
j_gene: TRBJ1-5
abundance: -
d_gene: TRBD1
CDR3aa: CASSPTGTGVLGPQHF
CDR3nt: TGTGCCAGCAGCCCTACCGGGACAGGGGTCCTAGGGCCCCAGCATTTT

v_gene: TRBV11-2
j_gene: TRBJ1-1
abundance: -
d_gene: -
CDR3aa: CASSRTALEAFF
CDR3nt: TGTGCCAGCAGCCGGACAGCCCTCGAAGCTTTCTTT

v_gene: TRBV9
j_gene: TRBJ1-2
abundance: -
d_gene: -
CDR3aa: CASSVVGRGAQSGGYTF
CDR3nt: TGTGCCAGCAGCGTAGTGGGACGGGGGGCGCAGTCAGGTGGCTACACCTTC

v_gene: TRBV7-2
j_gene: TRBJ2-4
abundance: few
d_gene: TRBD2
CDR3aa: CASSFKFAGGPGNIQYF
CDR3nt: TGTGCCAGCAGCTTTAAATTTGCGGGAGGGCCGGGAAACATTCAGTACTTC

v_gene: TRBV24-1
j_gene: TRBJ2-3
abundance: -
d_gene: TRBD2
CDR3aa: CATSDSRGLAGGYMNTQYF
CDR3nt: TGTGCCACCAGTGATTCCCGAGGACTAGCGGGAGGCTATATGAATACGCAGTATTTT

v_gene: TRBV5-1
j_gene: TRBJ1-1
abundance: many
d_gene: -
CDR3aa: CASSWTAMNTEAFF
CDR3nt: TGCGCCAGCAGCTGGACAGCCATGAACACTGAAGCTTTCTTT

v_gene: TRBV5-1
j_gene: TRBJ1-1
abundance: few
d_gene: TRBD1
CDR3aa: CASSLVGTGMNTEAFF
CDR3nt: TGCGCCAGCAGCTTGGTAGGGACAGGGATGAACACTGAAGCTTTCTTT

v_gene: TRBV9
j_gene: TRBJ2-2
abundance: -
d_gene: -
CDR3aa: CASSVAEGVGYTGELFF
CDR3nt: TGTGCCAGCAGCGTAGCTGAGGGGGTAGGGTACACCGGGGAGCTGTTTTTT

v_gene: TRBV9
j_gene: TRBJ2-5
abundance: -
d_gene: -
CDR3aa: CTSSGGGTQYF
CDR3nt: TGTACCAGCAGCGGCGGCGGGACCCAGTACTTC

v_gene: TRBV7-2
j_gene: TRBJ2-1
abundance: -
d_gene: -
CDR3aa: CASSLVISAELYNEQFF
CDR3nt: TGTGCCAGCAGCTTAGTAATTTCGGCAGAACTGTACAATGAGCAGTTCTTC

v_gene: TRBV6-2/TRBV6-3
j_gene: TRBJ1-2
abundance: few
d_gene: -
CDR3aa: CASSPQDSYGYTF
CDR3nt: TGTGCCAGCAGTCCACAAGATTCCTATGGCTACACCTTC

v_gene: TRBV20-1
j_gene: TRBJ2-3
abundance: -
d_gene: TRBD1
CDR3aa: CSARDRFMTGGRDTQYF
CDR3nt: TGCAGTGCTAGAGATCGGTTTATGACAGGGGGCAGAGATACGCAGTATTTT

v_gene: TRBV6-2/TRBV6-3
j_gene: TRBJ2-6
abundance: -
d_gene: -
CDR3aa: CASSYSRGANVLTF
CDR3nt: TGTGCCAGCAGTTACTCACGGGGGGCCAACGTCCTGACTTTC

v_gene: TRBV5-6
j_gene: TRBJ2-3
abundance: -
d_gene: TRBD2
CDR3aa: CASSLVVYPAGGPPDTQYF
CDR3nt: TGTGCCAGCAGCTTGGTTGTCTACCCGGCGGGAGGGCCCCCAGATACGCAGTATTTT

v_gene: TRBV4-1
j_gene: TRBJ1-2
abundance: once
d_gene: -
CDR3aa: CASSQPRVPYGYTF
CDR3nt: TGCGCCAGCAGCCAACCGCGCGTGCCCTATGGCTACACCTTC

v_gene: TRBV10-3
j_gene: TRBJ1-1
abundance: -
d_gene: -
CDR3aa: CAISELRTAILPEAFF
CDR3nt: TGTGCCATCAGTGAGCTTAGGACAGCTATACTTCCTGAAGCTTTCTTT

v_gene: TRBV7-2
j_gene: TRBJ2-7
abundance: -
d_gene: TRBD2
CDR3aa: CASSWTSGGSYEQYF
CDR3nt: TGTGCCAGCAGCTGGACTAGCGGGGGCTCCTACGAGCAGTACTTC

v_gene: TRBV6-1
j_gene: TRBJ1-1
abundance: few
d_gene: -
CDR3aa: CASTMGSPTEAFF
CDR3nt: TGTGCCAGCACGATGGGAAGCCCAACTGAAGCTTTCTTT

v_gene: TRBV5-1
j_gene: TRBJ2-7
abundance: -
d_gene: TRBD1
CDR3aa: CASSLEGQGSYEQYF
CDR3nt: TGCGCCAGCAGCCTGGAGGGACAGGGGTCCTACGAGCAGTACTTC

v_gene: TRBV10-3
j_gene: TRBJ1-2
abundance: -
d_gene: -
CDR3aa: CAISESRELIGNTF
CDR3nt: TGTGCCATCAGTGAGTCCAGGGAGCTAATCGGAAACACCTTC

v_gene: TRBV7-6
j_gene: TRBJ2-1
abundance: -
d_gene: -
CDR3aa: CASSASVHNEQFF
CDR3nt: TGTGCCAGCAGCGCCAGCGTCCACAATGAGCAGTTCTTC

v_gene: TRBV29-1
j_gene: TRBJ2-3
abundance: once
d_gene: -
CDR3aa: CSAGPPSTDTQYF
CDR3nt: TGCAGCGCAGGACCGCCTAGCACAGATACGCAGTATTTT

v_gene: TRBV3-1
j_gene: TRBJ1-2
abundance: -
d_gene: -
CDR3aa: CASSQDLGHGYTF
CDR3nt: TGTGCCAGCAGCCAAGATTTGGGCCATGGCTACACCTTC

v_gene: TRBV25-1
j_gene: TRBJ2-1
abundance: -
d_gene: -
CDR3aa: CASSEGGLINEQFF
CDR3nt: TGTGCCAGCAGCGAAGGGGGACTAATCAATGAGCAGTTCTTC

v_gene: TRBV13
j_gene: TRBJ2-7
abundance: -
d_gene: -
CDR3aa: CASSLLGSPKSYEQYF
CDR3nt: TGTGCCAGCAGCTTGTTAGGGTCCCCCAAGTCCTACGAGCAGTACTTC

v_gene: TRBV6-5
j_gene: TRBJ1-1
abundance: -
d_gene: -
CDR3aa: CASSYSRGATEAFF
CDR3nt: TGTGCCAGCAGTTACTCCCGGGGGGCCACTGAAGCTTTCTTT

v_gene: TRBV20-1
j_gene: TRBJ2-5
abundance: -
d_gene: TRBD2
CDR3aa: CSARSGIPQETQYF
CDR3nt: TGCAGTGCAAGAAGCGGGATCCCCCAAGAGACCCAGTACTTC

v_gene: TRBV5-5
j_gene: TRBJ2-7
abundance: -
d_gene: TRBD1
CDR3aa: CASSWGVQGPYEQYF
CDR3nt: TGTGCCAGCAGCTGGGGAGTACAGGGGCCCTACGAGCAGTACTTC

v_gene: TRBV6-1
j_gene: TRBJ1-2
abundance: -
d_gene: TRBD1
CDR3aa: CACSKTGQGGYTF
CDR3nt: TGTGCCTGCAGCAAGACAGGACAGGGCGGCTACACCTTC

v_gene: TRBV5-6
j_gene: TRBJ1-3
abundance: -
d_gene: -
CDR3aa: CASSWRGTPGNTIYF
CDR3nt: TGTGCCAGCAGCTGGAGAGGGACGCCAGGAAACACCATATATTTT

v_gene: TRBV10-3
j_gene: TRBJ2-7
abundance: -
d_gene: -
CDR3aa: CAINGTHLPYEQYF
CDR3nt: TGTGCCATCAACGGGACTCACCTCCCCTACGAGCAGTACTTC

v_gene: TRBV20-1
j_gene: TRBJ2-5
abundance: few
d_gene: TRBD2
CDR3aa: CSARDWTSGGETQYF
CDR3nt: TGCAGTGCTAGAGATTGGACTAGCGGGGGGGAGACCCAGTACTTC

v_gene: TRBV11-2
j_gene: TRBJ2-5
abundance: many
d_gene: TRBD1
CDR3aa: CASSTSQGARETQYF
CDR3nt: TGTGCCAGCAGCACCTCACAGGGGGCGAGGGAGACCCAGTACTTC

v_gene: TRBV11-2
j_gene: TRBJ2-1
abundance: -
d_gene: TRBD1
CDR3aa: CASSLAQGARETQFF
CDR3nt: TGTGCCAGCAGCTTAGCACAGGGGGCTCGAGAGACCCAGTTCTTC